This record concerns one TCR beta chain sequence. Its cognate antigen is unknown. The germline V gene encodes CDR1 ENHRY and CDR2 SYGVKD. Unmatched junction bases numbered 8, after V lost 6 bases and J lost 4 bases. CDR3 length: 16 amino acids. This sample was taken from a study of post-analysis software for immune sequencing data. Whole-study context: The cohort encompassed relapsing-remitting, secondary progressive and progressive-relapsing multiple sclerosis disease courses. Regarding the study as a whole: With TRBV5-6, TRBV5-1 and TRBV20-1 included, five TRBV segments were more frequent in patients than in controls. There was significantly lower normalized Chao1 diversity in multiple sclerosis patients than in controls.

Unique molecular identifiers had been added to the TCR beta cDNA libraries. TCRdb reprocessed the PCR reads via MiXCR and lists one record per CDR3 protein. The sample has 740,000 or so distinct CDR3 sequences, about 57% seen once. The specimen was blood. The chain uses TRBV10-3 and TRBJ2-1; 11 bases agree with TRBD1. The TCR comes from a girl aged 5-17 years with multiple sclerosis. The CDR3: CAISGGDRGRYNEQFF. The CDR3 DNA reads TGTGCCATCAGCGGAGGGGACAGGGGGAGATACAATGAGCAGTTCTTC.